This section outlines one T cell receptor (beta chain) sequence together with its context. What it binds is unknown. V gave up 9 bases and J gave up 4 bases, with 16 bases separating them. Looked up from germline, CDR1 is LNHDA and CDR2 is SQIVND (reference sequence). The CDR3 runs to 13 residues. These data belong to a study of T cell repertoires in cytomegalovirus infection. Study overall: Through public TCR beta signatures, both CMV infection and matching HLA type were indicated.

Study results and caveats: The study identified carriers of CMV plus the relevant HLA from cumulative public TCR beta family frequency.

Each CDR3 protein is one row after TCRdb ran MiXCR on the reads. The sample has approximately 190,000 distinct CDR3 sequences, 28% seen once. The receptor comes from a human donor in good health (CMV status not recorded). Some clones in this sample may be carry-over from other donors' samples. Sequences were obtained from PBMCs. V is TRBV19 and J is TRBJ2-7; tentative D call: TRBD2 (6 bases). CDR3 residues: CARTPGLPYEQYF. The CDR3, as DNA: TGTGCCAGAACTCCGGGACTCCCTTACGAGCAGTACTTC.